Sequencing of this TCR beta chain was carried out in a study of shared clonotypes between healthy human individuals. V lost 5 bases to trimming and J lost 9 bases; unmatched junction nucleotides: 10. This CDR3 contains 15 residues. Germline values: CDR1 LNHDA, CDR2 SQIVND (reference sequence). Only in-frame clones appear in the TCRdb table, and some are missing; sequencing was by immunoSEQ multiplex PCR. Seen here are 2.3 million or so clones, 85% to 95% observed once, and the top ten hold under 0.45%. The specimen sequenced was naive CD4+ T cells from PBMCs. Subset in this sample: CD45RA+ positively selected. This rearrangement joins TRBV19 to TRBJ2-1, with 10 bases fitting TRBD2. This TCR came from a man between 18 and 35 years old in good health. Some clones in this sample may be carry-over from other donors' samples. In DNA form, the CDR3 reads TGTGCCAGTAGTCGTCTAGCGGGAGCTGTCACTGAGCAGTTCTTC. This gives the protein CASSRLAGAVTEQFF.